The table lists the clone carrying this T cell receptor (beta chain) with a few counts. One entry per CDR3 protein results from TCRdb running MiXCR on the 5' RACE reads. The sample contains about 190,000 distinct CDR3 sequences, roughly 15% of which appear only once. Trimming stripped 3 bases from V and 0 bases from J, with 8 bases between. CDR3 length: 14 residues. The data stem from a study of identical twins. This sample also appeared in a second study, on T cells expressing NK-cell markers.

Sequencing was performed on CD8+ T cells sorted from blood. The chain couples TRBV12-3 or TRBV12-4 to TRBJ2-5; D perhaps matches TRBD2 (6 bases). The sequence came from a woman aged 18-29 years in good health. The DNA of the CDR3 is TGTGCCAGCAGTTTCCTAGCGTACCAAGAGACCCAGTACTTC. Translating gives CASSFLAYQETQYF.